This TCR beta chain was profiled in a study of blood T cell repertoires in COVID-19. This CDR3 region has 15 residues. With V trimmed by 5 bases and J by 3 bases, 11 bases remained unmatched. Looked up from germline, CDR1 is SGHTS and CDR2 is YDEGEE. Sequencing used immunoSEQ multiplex PCR; TCRdb keeps in-frame clones, though not all of them. The table lists more than 250,000 clones, around 88% of them singletons. The rearrangement links TRBV5-8 to TRBJ2-7; the match to TRBD1 covers 7 bases. The clonotype was recovered from a woman between 45 and 65 years old with acute or convalescent COVID-19. Sequencing used peripheral blood. In DNA form, the CDR3 reads TGTGCCAGCAGTGCTTACGGGACAGCCAACTACGAGCAGTACTTC. This sequence encodes CASSAYGTANYEQYF.